This TCR beta chain was sequenced in a study of blood T cell repertoires in COVID-19. Study in general: Some COVID-19 samples were acute and others convalescent; all came from the United States, Italy and Spain. The cDNA or gDNA used as material had been derived from T cells, B-cell-depleted T cells, or PBMCs.

The junction had 2 bases not matched to a gene; V was cut back by 4 bases and J by 4 bases. Germline CDR1 and CDR2: SGHNT and YYREEE (reference sequence). CDR3 length: 13 residues. Original data processing: The authors estimated nucleated cell counts from reference gene primer amplification. Using immunoSEQ multiplex PCR, the repertoire was profiled, and TCRdb retains in-frame clones only, with some absent. V and J calls plus clone size are reproduced from that table; the DNA served to infer D and trimming. The repertoire holds over 200,000 clones, with approximately 87% as singletons. V is TRBV5-4 and J is TRBJ1-5; 7 positions agree with TRBD1. The TCR comes from a man in his 60s who had recovered from COVID-19. Specimen: peripheral blood. CDR3 sequence (DNA): TGTGCCAGCAGCGGGGGACAGAATCAGCCCCAGCATTTT. Translated, it gives CASSGGQNQPQHF.